The next 20 T cell receptor beta chains were all read from a single sample in a study of T cell responses to AZD1222 COVID-19 vaccine. Profiled with immunoSEQ multiplex PCR; TCRdb holds only in-frame clones, not every one. The sample consists of 95,000 to 100,000 clones, about 90% of them appearing once. The sample consisted of peripheral blood, taken 28 days after the second AZD1222 dose. These receptors all come from an adult who received the AZD1222 COVID-19 vaccine.

The chain recombines TRBV4-1 with TRBJ2-1, with a possible D match to TRBD1 (6 bases). The CDR3 extends over 17 amino acids. V was trimmed by 2 bases and J by 0 bases, leaving 14 bases between them. Germline values: CDR1 MGHRA, CDR2 YSYEKL. CDR3 loop: CASSQPGQSNSYNEQFF. In DNA, the CDR3 is TGCGCCAGCAGCCAACCTGGACAGAGCAACTCCTACAATGAGCAGTTCTTC.

This clone appeared a single time. The chain has TRBV9 and TRBJ2-3; D is possibly TRBD1 (6 bases). The length of the CDR3 is 15 residues. CDR1 is SGDLS, CDR2 YYNGEE, per germline. With 4 bases removed from V and 0 bases from J, the gap between germline ends came to 12 bases. CDR3: CASSPGGLSTDTQYF. CDR3 DNA: TGTGCCAGCAGCCCTGGGGGCCTTAGCACAGATACGCAGTATTTT. The variable domain in full, with the rest retrieved from reference TRBV9 and TRBJ2-3, is DSGVTQTPKHLITATGQRVTLRCSPRSGDLSVYWYQQSLDQGLQFLIQYYNGEERAKGNILERFSAQQFPDLHSELNLSSLELGDSALYFCASSPGGLSTDTQYFGPGTRLTVL.

V gene TRBV3-1 (or the pseudogene TRBV3-2) combines with J gene TRBJ2-2; 10 bases fit TRBD2. CDR1 LGHDT and CDR2 YNNKEL come from the germline V gene (reference sequence). V trimming: 3 bases; J trimming: 7 bases; junction bases outside the gene matches: 8. The CDR3 runs 16 residues. The CDR3 region has the DNA TGTGCCAGCAGCCACTCTAGCGGGAGCGTTGGCGGGGAGCTGTTTTTT. Translated: CASSHSSGSVGGELFF.

In this sample, this clone turned up once. The chain employs TRBV5-1 and TRBJ1-6; TRBD1 aligns across 8 bases. The germline V gene encodes CDR1 SGHRS and CDR2 YFSETQ. V lost 4 bases, J lost 9 bases, and 6 bases stayed unmatched. The CDR3 sequence is 14 residues long. CDR3 amino acids: CASSPRGHFSPLHF. CDR3 in DNA: TGCGCCAGCAGCCCCAGGGGGCATTTTTCACCCCTCCACTTT.

The J gene is TRBJ1-1, the V gene TRBV7-6; D gene ambiguous. Germline V gene sequence: CDR1 SGHVS, CDR2 FNYEAQ. Trimming removed 1 base from V and 1 base from J, with 10 bases in between. CDR3 length equals 15 residues. CDR3: CASSLDAGPNTEAFF. The CDR3 bases are TGTGCCAGCAGCTTAGACGCCGGACCGAACACTGAAGCTTTCTTT.

The chain carries TRBV10-3 and TRBJ2-1; 9 bases map to TRBD1. With V trimmed by 4 bases and J by 2 bases, 12 bases remained unmatched. CDR1 and CDR2 from the germline V gene are ENHRY and SYGVKD. The CDR3 is 18 residues long. The CDR3, as DNA: TGTGCCATCAGTGCCCGGTCGATGGGACAGGGACCCTACAATGAGCAGTTCTTC. Amino acids: CAISARSMGQGPYNEQFF.

This rearrangement joins TRBV28 to TRBJ1-5; weak D call: TRBD1 (5 bases). V was clipped by 6 bases and J by 16 bases, with 13 bases between them. Germline V gene data show CDR1 as MDHEN and CDR2 as SYDVKM. The CDR3 length is 10 residues. The CDR3 DNA sequence: TGTGCCAGCAGCGGGGGGTCTTTACATTTT. It encodes CASSGGSLHF.

The chain joins TRBV5-4 to TRBJ2-1, with TRBD1 matching over 8 bases. Germline V lookup: CDR1 SGHNT, CDR2 YYREEE (reference sequence). The trim removed 4 bases at V and 1 base at J, leaving 4 bases unmatched. This CDR3 region has 15 residues. The CDR3 nucleotides read TGTGCCAGCAGCCGAGACAGGGGATCCTACAATGAGCAGTTCTTC. Its protein product is CASSRDRGSYNEQFF.

The CDR3 is CASSERDRGLSEKLFF. CDR3 sequence (DNA): TGTGCCAGCAGCGAAAGGGACAGGGGGCTTTCGGAAAAACTGTTTTTT. This chain uses TRBV7-8 with TRBJ1-4; 12 positions agree with TRBD1. The germline CDR1 and CDR2 sequences are SGHVS and FQNEAQ. V was clipped by 5 bases and J by 8 bases; unmatched bases: 9. CDR3 length: 16 amino acids.

The rearrangement uses TRBV30 and TRBJ1-1; no definite D call. CDR1 is GTSNPN, CDR2 SVGIG, per germline (reference sequence). CDR3 length: 13 amino acids. The V end was cut by 2 bases, the J end by 0 bases, with 7 bases between. CDR3 DNA sequence: TGTGCCTGGAGTTATGAGGTGAACACTGAAGCTTTCTTT. Its translation: CAWSYEVNTEAFF.

This chain joins TRBV19 and TRBJ2-3; maybe TRBD2 (6 bases). The CDR3 runs to 13 residues. Trimming pared 9 bases from V and 0 bases from J, leaving 10 bases between. CDR1 and CDR2 from the germline V gene are LNHDA and SQIVND (reference sequence). DNA for the CDR3: TGTGCCAGCAATAGCGGTAGCACAGATACGCAGTATTTT. Residues: CASNSGSTDTQYF.

V is TRBV30 and J is TRBJ2-1; no firm D call. Germline V gene data show CDR1 as GTSNPN and CDR2 as SVGIG (reference sequence). V gave up 5 bases and J gave up 4 bases, with 6 bases separating them. The CDR3 extends over 11 amino acids. The CDR3 protein is CAWVQYNEQFF. DNA of the CDR3: TGTGCCTGGGTTCAATACAATGAGCAGTTCTTC. The whole variable domain, filled in from reference TRBV30 and TRBJ2-1, reads SQTIHQWPATLVQPVGSPLSLECTVEGTSNPNLYWYRQAAGRGLQLLFYSVGIGQISSEVPQNLSASRPQDRQFILSSKKLLLSDSGFYLCAWVQYNEQFFGPGTRLTVL.

This clone was detected a few times. The V and J genes are TRBV28 and TRBJ1-1, with D possibly TRBD1 on 6 matching bases. Germline V gene data show CDR1 as MDHEN and CDR2 as SYDVKM. This CDR3 spans 13 amino acids. V lost 6 bases and J 5 bases, leaving 13 bases between the germline ends. The CDR3, as DNA: TGTGCCAGCAGCCGAGACAGGTGGACTGAAGCTTTCTTT. It specifies CASSRDRWTEAFF. Full variable domain (missing parts from reference TRBV28 and TRBJ1-1): DVKVTQSSRYLVKRTGEKVFLECVQDMDHENMFWYRQDPGLGLRLIYFSYDVKMKEKGDIPEGYSVSREKKERFSLILESASTNQTSMYLCASSRDRWTEAFFGQGTRLTVV.

V and J are TRBV6-6 and TRBJ2-1, with D maybe TRBD1 (5 bases). The germline V gene encodes CDR1 MNHNY and CDR2 SVGAGI (reference sequence). V lost 5 bases to trimming and J lost 2 bases, with 16 bases between them. CDR3 size: 16 residues. The CDR3 here is CASSRTPEDTYNEQFF. The CDR3 DNA follows: TGTGCCAGCAGTAGGACCCCCGAGGACACCTACAATGAGCAGTTCTTC.

The gene calls are TRBV6-5 and TRBJ1-4; tentative D call: TRBD1 (5 bases). Germline-derived CDR1 and CDR2 are MNHEY and SVGAGI. Trimming cost V 0 bases and J 4 bases, with 12 bases left between them. This CDR3 region has 16 residues. In DNA, the CDR3 is TGTGCCAGCAGTTACTCGAGGTGGGGCCTTAATGAAAAACTGTTTTTT. Translated, it gives CASSYSRWGLNEKLFF.

This chain links TRBV5-6 with TRBJ1-1; D unresolved. The V end was cut by 0 bases, the J end by 5 bases, with 11 bases between. In germline, CDR1 is SGHDT, CDR2 YYEEEE. The CDR3 runs to 14 residues. This chain's CDR3 is CASSLVMRETEAFF. DNA for the CDR3: TGTGCCAGCAGCTTGGTAATGCGGGAGACTGAAGCTTTCTTT.

This clone was detected only once. The V call is TRBV12-3 or TRBV12-4, the J call TRBJ1-6, with D hard to call. The V gene lost 4 bases and the J gene lost 9 bases, with 10 bases spanning the gap. The CDR3 extends over 13 amino acids. CDR3 coding DNA: TGTGCCAGCAGTTCTCGGGGTGGTTCACCCCTCCACTTT. This encodes CASSSRGGSPLHF.

The rearrangement uses TRBV15 and TRBJ2-7, with D possibly being TRBD1 (5 bases). Germline V gene sequence: CDR1 LNHNV, CDR2 YYDKDF (reference sequence). The CDR3 loop spans 14 amino acids. V was cut by 0 bases and J by 5 bases, with 11 bases left in between. CDR3 residues: CATSRDRAGHEQYF. CDR3 DNA sequence: TGTGCCACCAGCAGAGATCGGGCAGGGCACGAGCAGTACTTC.

The chain recombines TRBV3-1 (or the pseudogene TRBV3-2) with TRBJ2-1; D might be TRBD1 or TRBD2, each matching 5 bases. CDR1 and CDR2 from the germline V gene are LGHDT and YNNKEL (reference sequence). V lost 1 base and J lost 7, with 17 bases in between. There are 16 residues in the CDR3. The CDR3 protein is CASSQGGDGLGNEQFF. The CDR3 DNA sequence: TGTGCCAGCAGCCAAGGTGGGGACGGTTTGGGTAATGAGCAGTTCTTC.

The V call is TRBV19, the J call TRBJ1-2; no definite D call. CDR1 and CDR2 (germline): LNHDA, SQIVND (reference sequence). Trimming pared 3 bases from V and 5 bases from J, leaving 10 bases between. The length of the CDR3 is 13 residues. The CDR3 reads CASSIEGLYGYTF. The CDR3 nucleotides are TGTGCCAGTAGTATCGAAGGGCTTTATGGCTACACCTTC.